Below, 21 T cell receptor beta chains from the same sample are listed, as sequenced in a study of shared clonotypes between healthy human individuals. Only in-frame clones appear in the TCRdb table, and some are missing; sequencing was by immunoSEQ multiplex PCR. The sample includes around 1 million clones, 76% seen only once; the top ten take over 1.3%. The sample was memory CD4+ T cells sorted from blood. As to subset: CD45RA-negative fraction. Receptors originate from a man between 18 and 29 years old in good health.

The chain couples TRBV9 to TRBJ2-5; D is unclear. With 4 bases removed from V and 3 bases from J, the gap between germline ends came to 10 bases. Germline V gene data show CDR1 as SGDLS and CDR2 as YYNGEE. This CDR3 has 13 residues. CDR3 DNA sequence: TGTGCCAGCAGCCCCATCACCGAAGAGACCCAGTACTTC. Translated, it gives CASSPITEETQYF. Full variable domain (outside the CDR3, taken from reference TRBV9 and TRBJ2-5): DSGVTQTPKHLITATGQRVTLRCSPRSGDLSVYWYQQSLDQGLQFLIQYYNGEERAKGNILERFSAQQFPDLHSELNLSSLELGDSALYFCASSPITEETQYFGPGTRLLVL.

The chain is built from TRBV4-3 and TRBJ1-2; TRBD1 agrees at 10 bases. CDR1 and CDR2 (germline): LGHNA, YSLEER. V lost 5 bases and J lost 4; bases outside the gene matches: 10. The CDR3 has 16 residues. The DNA for the CDR3 is TGCGCCAGCAGCTTCACTCCGGGACAGGGGATCTATGGCTACACCTTC. This translates into CASSFTPGQGIYGYTF.

Comments on this clone: One end of the junction varies from germline; a read error may be responsible. The CDR3 sequence is CASSPDRGGETQYF. The DNA for the CDR3 is TGTGCTAGCAGCCCGGACAGGGGAGGGGAGACCCAGTACTTC. The chain is built from TRBV7-7 and TRBJ2-5; 9 bases are a match to TRBD1. The CDR3 length is 14 residues. The V gene's germline CDR1 is SSHAT and CDR2 FNYEAQ (reference sequence). Variable domain in full (rest from reference TRBV7-7 and TRBJ2-5): GAGVSQSPRYKVTKRGQDVTLRCDPISSHATLYWYQQALGQGPEFLTYFNYEAQPDKSGLPSDRFSAERPEGSISTLTIQRTEQRDSAMYRCASSPDRGGETQYFGPGTRLLVL.

The rearrangement uses TRBV28 and TRBJ1-2; a possible D gene is TRBD1 (6 bases). Germline-derived CDR1 and CDR2 are MDHEN and SYDVKM. CDR3 size: 12 residues. The V and J ends lost 6 bases and 6 bases respectively, with 11 bases between them. CDR3 protein: CASSTGSDGYTF. As DNA, the CDR3 is TGTGCCAGCAGCACAGGGTCAGATGGCTACACCTTC.

This clone was seen just once. The gene calls are TRBV10-3 and TRBJ2-3; D gene uncertain. V lost 4 bases, J lost 1 base, and 9 bases lay in between. The CDR3 has 14 residues. Germline CDR1 ENHRY, CDR2 SYGVKD. The CDR3 protein is CAISGVGRTDTQYF. CDR3 nucleotides: TGTGCCATCAGTGGGGTCGGTCGCACAGATACGCAGTATTTT.

This rearrangement joins TRBV13 to TRBJ1-2; the D gene is possibly TRBD1 (6 bases). CDR3 length: 13 residues. Germline V lookup: CDR1 PRHDT, CDR2 FYEKMQ (reference sequence). V lost 1 base and J lost 8, with 11 bases in between. CDR3 nucleotides: TGTGCCAGCAGCTTAGAGGCAGGGGCCGGCTACACCTTC. Its protein is CASSLEAGAGYTF.

The chain has TRBV4-1 and TRBJ1-2, with TRBD1 matching over 8 bases. The ends lost 1 base at V and 4 bases at J; junction bases unmatched: 5. Germline CDR1 MGHRA, CDR2 YSYEKL. CDR3 length equals 15 residues. DNA of the CDR3: TGCGCCAGCAGCCAAGCAGGGGGCGCAGGCTATGGCTACACCTTC. Translating gives CASSQAGGAGYGYTF.

This clone was found once. This rearrangement joins TRBV7-8 to TRBJ2-4, with TRBD2 matching over 8 bases. The CDR3 sequence is 16 residues long. Germline V gene data show CDR1 as SGHVS and CDR2 as FQNEAQ. V was pared by 1 base and J by 7 bases, with 9 bases of the junction left unmatched. The CDR3 here is CASSLEIGRARNIQYF. The CDR3 DNA reads as TGTGCCAGCAGCTTAGAGATCGGGAGGGCCAGGAACATTCAGTACTTC.

The chain couples TRBV2 to TRBJ2-7; possibly TRBD2 for D (5 bases). Trimming pared 3 bases from V and 0 bases from J, leaving 15 bases between. The CDR3 spans 16 residues. The germline V gene has CDR1 SNHLY and CDR2 FYNNEI. DNA of the CDR3: TGTGCCAGCAGTGAGCGGACTTTTTCTCCCTCCTACGAGCAGTACTTC. Amino acid sequence: CASSERTFSPSYEQYF.

The J gene is TRBJ2-5, the V gene TRBV7-2, with D possibly TRBD1 on 6 matching bases. This CDR3 contains 13 residues. CDR1 and CDR2 from the germline V gene are SGHTA and FQGNSA. V lost 5 bases and J lost 1, with 8 bases in between. This CDR3 reads CASSGGSQETQYF. CDR3 DNA sequence: TGTGCCAGCAGCGGGGGCAGCCAAGAGACCCAGTACTTC.

V is TRBV4-1 and J is TRBJ2-7; 7 bases map to TRBD1. CDR1 MGHRA and CDR2 YSYEKL come from the germline V gene. The ends lost 4 bases at V and 6 bases at J; junction bases unmatched: 18. The CDR3 runs to 17 residues. CDR3 in DNA: TGCGCCAGCAGCCCGCCGACAGGGCCCCGGGGTTGGGCCGAGCAGTACTTC. It encodes CASSPPTGPRGWAEQYF.

This clone was observed at least ten times. This rearrangement joins TRBV7-2 to TRBJ2-5; 11 nucleotides line up with TRBD1. Germline CDR1 SGHTA, CDR2 FQGNSA. V shed 5 bases and J 5 bases; nucleotides not matched to a gene: 13. The CDR3 is 17 residues long. CDR3 residues: CASSQRGGQGAGETQYF. Written as DNA, the CDR3 is TGTGCCAGCAGCCAAAGGGGTGGACAGGGGGCAGGGGAGACCCAGTACTTC.

The CDR3 loop reads CASRGGTGLVVYGYTF. CDR3 in DNA: TGTGCCAGCAGGGGGGGGACAGGGTTAGTGGTCTATGGCTACACCTTC. The genes are TRBV28 and TRBJ1-2, with TRBD1 matching over 9 bases. The CDR3 is made up of 16 amino acids. Germline-derived CDR1 and CDR2 are MDHEN and SYDVKM. V gave up 6 bases and J gave up 4 bases; unmatched junction bases: 12.

Turning to this clone: Other DNA variants within this sample encode the same CDR3. The chain uses TRBV5-1 and TRBJ1-2; a possible D gene is TRBD1 (6 bases). This CDR3 has 13 amino acids. The germline V gene encodes CDR1 SGHRS and CDR2 YFSETQ. V lost 3 bases, J lost 4 bases, and 10 bases lay in between. CDR3 nucleotide sequence: TGCGCCAGCAGCTCCGGACAGTCCTATGGCTACACCTTC. It specifies CASSSGQSYGYTF. Complete variable domain (other parts from reference TRBV5-1 and TRBJ1-2): KAGVTQTPRYLIKTRGQQVTLSCSPISGHRSVSWYQQTPGQGLQFLFEYFSETQRNKGNFPGRFSGRQFSNSRSEMNVSTLELGDSALYLCASSSGQSYGYTFGSGTRLTVV.

The chain combines TRBV4-2 with TRBJ2-1; 9 nucleotides agree with TRBD2. Germline CDR1 is LGHNA and CDR2 is YNFKEQ. The CDR3 spans 16 residues. The junction had 8 bases not matched to a gene; V was cut back by 1 base and J by 7 bases. CDR3 DNA: TGTGCCAGCAGCCAAGTCGGGACTAGCCAGAATAATGAGCAGTTCTTC. The encoded protein is CASSQVGTSQNNEQFF.

On this clone: The junction differs from germline at one of its ends, possibly a read error. CDR3 nucleotides: TGTGCCAGCCGCTTAGGGGGATGGGACCCTTCAACGAATGAGCAGTTCTTC. This translates into CASRLGGWDPSTNEQFF. The chain employs TRBV7-2 and TRBJ2-1; D might be TRBD1 (6 bases). Germline-derived CDR1 and CDR2 are SGHTA and FQGNSA. The CDR3 has 17 amino acids.

The gene calls are TRBV4-1 and TRBJ2-5; D possibly corresponds to TRBD2 (5 bases). Germline assignment: CDR1 MGHRA and CDR2 YSYEKL. The V and J ends lost 0 bases and 11 bases respectively, with 25 bases between them. The CDR3 spans 17 residues. The CDR3 region has the DNA TGCGCCAGCAGCCAAGATCAACTGTTCGGCGGGTTCAACCAGCAGTACTTC. Its protein product is CASSQDQLFGGFNQQYF.

V usage is TRBV18 and J usage is TRBJ2-4; D is undetermined. This CDR3 comprises 11 residues. The V end lost 2 bases, the J end lost 7 bases, and 3 bases lay between the germline ends. Looked up from germline, CDR1 is KGHSH and CDR2 is LQKENI. CDR3 loop: CASSPGNIQYF. The CDR3 region has the DNA TGTGCCAGCTCACCAGGGAACATTCAGTACTTC.

This clone was seen a single time. The chain employs TRBV5-6 and TRBJ1-1; D unresolved. This CDR3 is 15 amino acids long. V gave up 3 bases and J gave up 1 base, with 13 bases separating them. Germline V gene lookup returns CDR1 SGHDT and CDR2 YYEEEE. Here the CDR3 DNA reads TGTGCCAGCAGCTCGCCGACCGGATCGAACACTGAAGCTTTCTTT. It yields the protein CASSSPTGSNTEAFF.

The chain uses TRBV6-1 and TRBJ2-5, with D possibly being TRBD1 (5 bases). This CDR3 is built from 14 residues. Germline V gene data show CDR1 as MNHNS and CDR2 as SASEGT. V dropped 6 bases and J dropped 4 bases, with 15 bases sitting between them. The CDR3 DNA sequence: TGTGCCAGCAGGTTTCATCAGGGTGGAGAGACCCAGTACTTC. Its protein is CASRFHQGGETQYF.

This clone turned up a few times. This chain uses TRBV4-3 with TRBJ1-1; D might be TRBD1 (6 bases). Deletions cut 1 base from V and 1 base from J, with 10 bases between. Looked up from germline, CDR1 is LGHNA and CDR2 is YSLEER. CDR3 length equals 15 residues. CDR3 protein: CASSQVGQPNTEAFF. Here the CDR3 DNA reads TGCGCCAGCAGCCAAGTAGGACAGCCGAACACTGAAGCTTTCTTT.